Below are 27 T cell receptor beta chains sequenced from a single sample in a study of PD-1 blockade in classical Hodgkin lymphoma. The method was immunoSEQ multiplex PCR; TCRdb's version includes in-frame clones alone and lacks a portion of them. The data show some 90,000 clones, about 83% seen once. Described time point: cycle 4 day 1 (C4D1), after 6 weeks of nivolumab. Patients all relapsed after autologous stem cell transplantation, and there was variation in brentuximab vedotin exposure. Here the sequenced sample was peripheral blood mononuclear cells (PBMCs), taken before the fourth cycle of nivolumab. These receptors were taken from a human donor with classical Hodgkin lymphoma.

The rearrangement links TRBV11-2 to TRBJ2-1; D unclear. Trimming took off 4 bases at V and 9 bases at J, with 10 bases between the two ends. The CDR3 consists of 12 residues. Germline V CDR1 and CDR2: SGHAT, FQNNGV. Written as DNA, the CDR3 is TGTGCCAGCAGCTCCCCGTTATCTGAGCAGTTCTTC. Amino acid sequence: CASSSPLSEQFF.

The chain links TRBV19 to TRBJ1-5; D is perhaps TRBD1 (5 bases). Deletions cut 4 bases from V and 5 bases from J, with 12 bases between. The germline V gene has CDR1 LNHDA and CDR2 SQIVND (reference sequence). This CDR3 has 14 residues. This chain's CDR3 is CASSRGGTYQPQHF. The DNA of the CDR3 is TGTGCCAGTAGTAGGGGGGGTACCTATCAGCCCCAGCATTTT.

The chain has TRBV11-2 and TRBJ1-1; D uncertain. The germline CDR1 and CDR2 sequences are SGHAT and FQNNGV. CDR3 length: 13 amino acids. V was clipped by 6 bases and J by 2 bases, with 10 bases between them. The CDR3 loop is CASSRTPNTEAFF. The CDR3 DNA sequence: TGTGCCAGCAGTCGGACGCCTAACACTGAAGCTTTCTTT. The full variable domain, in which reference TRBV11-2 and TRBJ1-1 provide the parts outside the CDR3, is EAGVAQSPRYKIIEKRQSVAFWCNPISGHATLYWYQQILGQGPKLLIQFQNNGVVDDSQLPKDRFSAERLKGVDSTLKIQPAKLEDSAVYLCASSRTPNTEAFFGQGTRLTVV.

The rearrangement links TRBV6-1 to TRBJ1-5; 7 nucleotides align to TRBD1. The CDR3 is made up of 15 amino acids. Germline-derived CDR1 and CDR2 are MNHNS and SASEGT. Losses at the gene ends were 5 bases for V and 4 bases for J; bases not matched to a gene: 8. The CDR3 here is CASSIQGGSNQPQHF. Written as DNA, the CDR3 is TGTGCCAGCAGTATCCAGGGGGGCAGTAATCAGCCCCAGCATTTT.

The CDR3 sequence is CASSPGTGAEKLFF. The DNA of the CDR3 is TGTGCCAGCAGCCCCGGGACAGGGGCAGAAAAACTGTTTTTT. The chain couples TRBV5-8 to TRBJ1-4; 10 nucleotides align to TRBD1. The ends lost 4 bases at V and 8 bases at J; junction bases unmatched: 5. This CDR3 contains 14 residues. Germline CDR1 is SGHTS and CDR2 is YDEGEE.

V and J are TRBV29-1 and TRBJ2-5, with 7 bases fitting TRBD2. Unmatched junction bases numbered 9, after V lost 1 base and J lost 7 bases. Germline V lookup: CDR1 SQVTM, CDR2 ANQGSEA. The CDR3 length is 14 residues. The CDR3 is CSVEGEGPRGTQYF. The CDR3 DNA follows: TGCAGCGTTGAAGGGGAGGGCCCGAGGGGGACCCAGTACTTC.

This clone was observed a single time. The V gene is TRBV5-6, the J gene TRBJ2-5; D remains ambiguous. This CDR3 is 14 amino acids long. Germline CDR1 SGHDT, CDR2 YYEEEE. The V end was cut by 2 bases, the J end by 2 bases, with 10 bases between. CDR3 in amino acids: CASSFLAPQETQYF. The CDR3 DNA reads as TGTGCCAGCAGCTTTTTAGCCCCTCAAGAGACCCAGTACTTC.

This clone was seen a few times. CDR3 bases: TGCGCCAGCAGCTGGACACCATGGGTAAAACTGTTTTTT. Protein sequence: CASSWTPWVKLFF. J is TRBJ1-4 and V is TRBV5-1, with a tentative D call TRBD1 (5 bases). V was trimmed by 3 bases and J by 10 bases, leaving 13 bases between them. Germline-derived CDR1 and CDR2 are SGHRS and YFSETQ. The CDR3 runs to 13 residues.

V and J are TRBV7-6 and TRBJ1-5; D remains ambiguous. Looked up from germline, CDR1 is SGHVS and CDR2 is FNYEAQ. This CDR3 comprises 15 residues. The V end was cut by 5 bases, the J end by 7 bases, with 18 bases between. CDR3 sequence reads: CASSASGKARQPQHF. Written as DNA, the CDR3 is TGTGCCAGCAGCGCTAGTGGGAAAGCCAGGCAGCCCCAGCATTTT. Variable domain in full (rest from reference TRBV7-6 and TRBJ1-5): GAGVSQSPRYKVTKRGQDVALRCDPISGHVSLYWYRQALGQGPEFLTYFNYEAQQDKSGLPNDRFSAERPEGSISTLTIQRTEQRDSAMYRCASSASGKARQPQHFGDGTRLSIL.

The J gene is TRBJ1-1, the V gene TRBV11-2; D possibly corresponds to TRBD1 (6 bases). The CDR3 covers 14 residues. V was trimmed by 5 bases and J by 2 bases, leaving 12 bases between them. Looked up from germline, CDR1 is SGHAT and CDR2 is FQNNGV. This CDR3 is CASSHFRGNTEAFF. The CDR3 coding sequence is TGTGCCAGCAGCCATTTCAGGGGTAACACTGAAGCTTTCTTT.

The CDR3 region is CASRSLGIDEKLFF. In DNA, the CDR3 is TGTGCCAGCAGGTCACTTGGGATAGATGAAAAACTGTTTTTT. The V call is TRBV6-5, the J call TRBJ1-4; D unclear. In germline, CDR1 is MNHEY, CDR2 SVGAGI. The CDR3 consists of 14 residues. V shed 6 bases and J shed 6 bases, with 14 bases lying between them.

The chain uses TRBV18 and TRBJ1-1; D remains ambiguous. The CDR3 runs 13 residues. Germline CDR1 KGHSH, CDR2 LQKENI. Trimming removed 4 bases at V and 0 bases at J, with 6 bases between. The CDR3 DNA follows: TGTGCCAGCTCACGGGTACTGAACACTGAAGCTTTCTTT. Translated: CASSRVLNTEAFF.

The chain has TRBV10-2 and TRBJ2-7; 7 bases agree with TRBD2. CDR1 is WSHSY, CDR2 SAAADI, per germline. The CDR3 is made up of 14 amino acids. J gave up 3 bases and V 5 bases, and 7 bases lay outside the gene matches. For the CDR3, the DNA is TGCGCCAGCAGTTCTAGCGGACGCAACTACGAGCAGTACTTC. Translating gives CASSSSGRNYEQYF.

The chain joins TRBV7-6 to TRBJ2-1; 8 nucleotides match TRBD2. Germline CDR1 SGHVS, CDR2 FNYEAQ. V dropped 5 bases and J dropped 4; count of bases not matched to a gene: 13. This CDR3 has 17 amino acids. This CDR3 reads CASSTLGLAGAYNEQFF. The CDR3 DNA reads TGTGCCAGCAGCACGCTGGGGCTAGCGGGCGCGTACAATGAGCAGTTCTTC.

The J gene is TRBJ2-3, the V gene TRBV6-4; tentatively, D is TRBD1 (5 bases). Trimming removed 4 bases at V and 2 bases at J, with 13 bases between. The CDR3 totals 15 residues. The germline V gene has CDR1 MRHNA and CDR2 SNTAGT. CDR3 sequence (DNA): TGTGCCAGCAGTGCCAATGTGGGGCCCACAGATACGCAGTATTTT. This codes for CASSANVGPTDTQYF.

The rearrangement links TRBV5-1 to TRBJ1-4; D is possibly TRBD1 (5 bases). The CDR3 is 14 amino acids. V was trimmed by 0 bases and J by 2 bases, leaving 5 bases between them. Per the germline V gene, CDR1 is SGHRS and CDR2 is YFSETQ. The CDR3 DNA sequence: TGCGCCAGCAGCTTGGGACAGACTAATGAAAAACTGTTTTTT. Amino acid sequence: CASSLGQTNEKLFF.

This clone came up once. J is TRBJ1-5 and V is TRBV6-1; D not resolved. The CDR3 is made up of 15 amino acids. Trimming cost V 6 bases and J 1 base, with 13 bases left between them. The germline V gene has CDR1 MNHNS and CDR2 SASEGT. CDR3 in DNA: TGTGCCAGCAGGCAAGATCTGGGAAGCAATCAGCCCCAGCATTTT. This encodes CASRQDLGSNQPQHF.

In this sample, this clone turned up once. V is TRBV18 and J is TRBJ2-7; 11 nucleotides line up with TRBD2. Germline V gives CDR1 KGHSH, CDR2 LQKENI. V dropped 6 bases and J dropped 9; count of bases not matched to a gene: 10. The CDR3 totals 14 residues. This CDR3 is CASSGTSGVPGQYF. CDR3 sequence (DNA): TGTGCCAGCTCGGGGACTAGCGGAGTACCCGGGCAGTACTTC. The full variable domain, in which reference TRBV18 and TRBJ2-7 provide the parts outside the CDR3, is NAGVMQNPRHLVRRRGQEARLRCSPMKGHSHVYWYRQLPEEGLKFMVYLQKENIIDESGMPKERFSAEFPKEGPSILRIQQVVRGDSAAYFCASSGTSGVPGQYFGPGTRLTVT.

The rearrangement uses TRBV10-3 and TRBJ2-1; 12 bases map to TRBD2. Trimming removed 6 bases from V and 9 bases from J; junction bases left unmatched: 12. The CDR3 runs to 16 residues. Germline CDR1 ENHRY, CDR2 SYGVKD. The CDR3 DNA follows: TGTGCCATCAGACCCAACCTAGCGGGAGGGCTGGGTGAGCAGTTCTTC. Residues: CAIRPNLAGGLGEQFF.

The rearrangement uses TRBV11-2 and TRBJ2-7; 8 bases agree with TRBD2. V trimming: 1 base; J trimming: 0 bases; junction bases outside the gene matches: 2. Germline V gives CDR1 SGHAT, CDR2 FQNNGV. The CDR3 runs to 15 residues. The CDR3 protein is CASSLAGGASYEQYF. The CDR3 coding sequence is TGTGCCAGCAGCTTAGCGGGAGGGGCCTCCTACGAGCAGTACTTC. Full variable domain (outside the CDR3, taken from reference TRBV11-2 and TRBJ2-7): EAGVAQSPRYKIIEKRQSVAFWCNPISGHATLYWYQQILGQGPKLLIQFQNNGVVDDSQLPKDRFSAERLKGVDSTLKIQPAKLEDSAVYLCASSLAGGASYEQYFGPGTRLTVT.

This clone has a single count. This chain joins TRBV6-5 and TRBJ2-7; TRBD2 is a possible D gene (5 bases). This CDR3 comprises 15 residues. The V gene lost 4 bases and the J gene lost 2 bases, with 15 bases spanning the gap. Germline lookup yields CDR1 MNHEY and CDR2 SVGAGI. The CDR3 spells CASSSSGLAPYEQYF. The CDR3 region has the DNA TGTGCCAGCAGTTCATCCGGACTGGCCCCCTACGAGCAGTACTTC.

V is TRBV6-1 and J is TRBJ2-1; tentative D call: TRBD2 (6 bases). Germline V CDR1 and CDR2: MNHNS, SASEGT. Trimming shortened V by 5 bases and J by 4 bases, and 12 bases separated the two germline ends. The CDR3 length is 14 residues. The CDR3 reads CASSQISGYNEQFF. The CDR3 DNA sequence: TGTGCCAGCAGTCAGATTAGCGGATACAATGAGCAGTTCTTC.

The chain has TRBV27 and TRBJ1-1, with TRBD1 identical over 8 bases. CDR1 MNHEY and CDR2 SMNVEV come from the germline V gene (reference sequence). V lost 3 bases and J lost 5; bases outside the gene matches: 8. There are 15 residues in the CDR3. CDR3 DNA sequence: TGTGCCAGCAGTTTCTACGGACAGGGAGGAACTGAAGCTTTCTTT. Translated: CASSFYGQGGTEAFF.

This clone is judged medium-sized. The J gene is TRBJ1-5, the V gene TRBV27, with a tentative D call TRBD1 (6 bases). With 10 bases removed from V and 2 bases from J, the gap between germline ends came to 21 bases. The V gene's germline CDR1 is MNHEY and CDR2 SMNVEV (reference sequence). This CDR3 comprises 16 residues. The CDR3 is CATKTLQGQGNQPQHF. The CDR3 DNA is TGTGCCACTAAAACATTACAGGGCCAGGGCAATCAGCCCCAGCATTTT.

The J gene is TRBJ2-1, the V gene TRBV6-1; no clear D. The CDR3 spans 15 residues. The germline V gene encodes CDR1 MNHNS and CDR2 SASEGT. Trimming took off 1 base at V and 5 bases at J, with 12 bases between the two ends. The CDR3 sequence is CASSEGPARHNEQFF. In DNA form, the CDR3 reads TGTGCCAGCAGTGAAGGCCCAGCGCGCCACAATGAGCAGTTCTTC.

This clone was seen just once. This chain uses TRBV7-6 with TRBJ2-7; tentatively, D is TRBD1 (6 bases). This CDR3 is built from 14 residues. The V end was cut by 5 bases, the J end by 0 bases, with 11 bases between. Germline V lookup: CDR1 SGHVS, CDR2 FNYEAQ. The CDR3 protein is CASSLSDSSYEQYF. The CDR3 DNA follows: TGTGCCAGCAGCCTCTCGGACAGCTCCTACGAGCAGTACTTC. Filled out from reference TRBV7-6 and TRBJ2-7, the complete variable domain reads GAGVSQSPRYKVTKRGQDVALRCDPISGHVSLYWYRQALGQGPEFLTYFNYEAQQDKSGLPNDRFSAERPEGSISTLTIQRTEQRDSAMYRCASSLSDSSYEQYFGPGTRLTVT.

CDR3 amino acids: CASSRDSMNTEAFF. The CDR3 nucleotides read TGTGCCAGCAGCCGTGACAGCATGAACACTGAAGCTTTCTTT. V usage is TRBV7-8 and J usage is TRBJ1-1, with D possibly being TRBD1 (5 bases). The CDR3 has 14 residues. V was shortened by 5 bases and J by 0 bases, with 10 bases between the two germline ends. CDR1 and CDR2 from the germline V gene are SGHVS and FQNEAQ.